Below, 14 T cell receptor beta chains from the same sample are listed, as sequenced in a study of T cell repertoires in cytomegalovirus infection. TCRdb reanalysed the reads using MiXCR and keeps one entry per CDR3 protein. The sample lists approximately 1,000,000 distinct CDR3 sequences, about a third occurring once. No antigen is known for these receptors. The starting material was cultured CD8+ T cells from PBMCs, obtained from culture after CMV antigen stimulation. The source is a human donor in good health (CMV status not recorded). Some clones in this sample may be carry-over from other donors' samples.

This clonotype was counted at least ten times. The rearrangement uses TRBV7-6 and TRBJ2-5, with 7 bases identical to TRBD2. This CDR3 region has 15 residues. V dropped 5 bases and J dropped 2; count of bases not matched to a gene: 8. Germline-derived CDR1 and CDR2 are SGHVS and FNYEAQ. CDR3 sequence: CASSLPTSPQETQYF. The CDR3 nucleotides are TGTGCCAGCAGCCTCCCGACTAGCCCGCAAGAGACCCAGTACTTC.

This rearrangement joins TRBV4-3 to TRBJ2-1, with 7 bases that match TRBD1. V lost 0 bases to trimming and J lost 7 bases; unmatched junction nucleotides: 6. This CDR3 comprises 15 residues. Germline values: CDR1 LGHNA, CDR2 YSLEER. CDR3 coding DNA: TGCGCCAGCAGCCAAGATACAGGGGCGTCGAATGAGCAGTTCTTC. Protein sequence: CASSQDTGASNEQFF.

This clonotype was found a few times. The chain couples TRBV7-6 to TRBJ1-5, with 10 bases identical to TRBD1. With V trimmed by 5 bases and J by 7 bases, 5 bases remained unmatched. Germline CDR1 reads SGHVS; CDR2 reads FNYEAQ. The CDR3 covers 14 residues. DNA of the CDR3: TGTGCCAGCAGCGCGACAGGGGGCGGACAGCCCCAGCATTTT. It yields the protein CASSATGGGQPQHF.

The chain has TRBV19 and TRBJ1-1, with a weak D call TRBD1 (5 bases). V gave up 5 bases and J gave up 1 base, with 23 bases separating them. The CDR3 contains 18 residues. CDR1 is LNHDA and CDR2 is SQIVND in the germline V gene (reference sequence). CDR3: CASSSPRRADRKNTEAFF. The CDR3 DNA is TGTGCCAGTAGTTCCCCCAGAAGGGCAGACAGAAAGAACACTGAAGCTTTCTTT.

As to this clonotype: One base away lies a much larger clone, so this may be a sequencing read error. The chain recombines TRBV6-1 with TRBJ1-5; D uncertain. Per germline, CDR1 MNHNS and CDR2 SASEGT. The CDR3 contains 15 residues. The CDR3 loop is CASSTSIYSNQPRHF. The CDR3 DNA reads TGTGCCAGCAGCACGTCGATTTATAGCAATCAGCCCCGGCATTTT.

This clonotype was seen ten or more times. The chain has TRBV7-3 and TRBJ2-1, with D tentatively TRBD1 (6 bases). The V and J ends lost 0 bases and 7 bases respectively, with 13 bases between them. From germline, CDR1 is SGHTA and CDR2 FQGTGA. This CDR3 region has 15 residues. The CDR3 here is CASSLTWGHLNEQFF. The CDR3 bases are TGTGCCAGCAGCTTAACATGGGGGCACTTAAATGAGCAGTTCTTC.

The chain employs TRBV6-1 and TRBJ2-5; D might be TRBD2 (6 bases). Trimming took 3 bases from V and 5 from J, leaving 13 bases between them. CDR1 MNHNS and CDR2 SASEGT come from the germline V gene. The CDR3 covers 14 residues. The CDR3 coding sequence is TGTGCCAGCAGTGACGGGGGAACCGAGGAGACCCAGTACTTC. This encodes CASSDGGTEETQYF.

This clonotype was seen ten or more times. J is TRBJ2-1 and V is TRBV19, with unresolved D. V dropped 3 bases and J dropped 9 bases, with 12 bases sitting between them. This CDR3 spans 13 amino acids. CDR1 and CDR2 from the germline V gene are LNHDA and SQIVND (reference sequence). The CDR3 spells CASSMAKHGEQFF. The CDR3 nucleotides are TGTGCCAGTAGTATGGCGAAGCACGGTGAGCAGTTCTTC.

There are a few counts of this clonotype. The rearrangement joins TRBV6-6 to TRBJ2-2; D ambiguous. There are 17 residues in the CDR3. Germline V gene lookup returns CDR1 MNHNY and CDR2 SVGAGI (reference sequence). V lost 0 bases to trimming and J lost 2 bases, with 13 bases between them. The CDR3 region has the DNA TGTGCCAGCAGTTACTCGAATAGCCCAGAAAACACCGGGGAGCTGTTTTTT. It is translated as CASSYSNSPENTGELFF.

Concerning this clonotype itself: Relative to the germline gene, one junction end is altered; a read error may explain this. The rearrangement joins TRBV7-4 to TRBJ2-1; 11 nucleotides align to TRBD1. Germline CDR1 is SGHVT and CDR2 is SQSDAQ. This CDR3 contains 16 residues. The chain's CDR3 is CASSLGTGGTINGQFF. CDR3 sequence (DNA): TGTGCCAGCAGCCTAGGGACAGGGGGGACGATCAATGGGCAGTTCTTC. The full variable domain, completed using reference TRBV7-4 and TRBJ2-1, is GAGVSQSPRYKVAKRGRDVALRCDSISGHVTLYWYRQTLGQGSEVLTYSQSDAQRDKSGRPSGRFSAERPERSVSTLKIQRTEQGDSAVYLCASSLGTGGTINGQFFGPGTRLTVL.

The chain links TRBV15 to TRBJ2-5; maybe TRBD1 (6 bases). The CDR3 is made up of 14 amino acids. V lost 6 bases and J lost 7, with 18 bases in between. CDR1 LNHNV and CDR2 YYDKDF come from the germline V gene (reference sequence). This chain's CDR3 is CATRTPQGPGTQYF. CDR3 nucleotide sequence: TGTGCCACCAGGACTCCTCAGGGGCCTGGGACCCAGTACTTC. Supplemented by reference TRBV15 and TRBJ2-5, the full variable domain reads DAMVIQNPRYQVTQFGKPVTLSCSQTLNHNVMYWYQQKSSQAPKLLFHYYDKDFNNEADTPDNFQSRRPNTSFCFLDIRSPGLGDTAMYLCATRTPQGPGTQYFGPGTRLLVL.

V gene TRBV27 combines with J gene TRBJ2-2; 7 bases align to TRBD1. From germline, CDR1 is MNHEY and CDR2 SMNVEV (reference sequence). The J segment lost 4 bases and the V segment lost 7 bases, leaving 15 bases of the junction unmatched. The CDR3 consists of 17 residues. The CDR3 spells CASTRGGDRVGTGELFF. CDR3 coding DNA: TGTGCCAGCACCCGAGGGGGCGACAGGGTTGGCACCGGGGAGCTGTTTTTT.

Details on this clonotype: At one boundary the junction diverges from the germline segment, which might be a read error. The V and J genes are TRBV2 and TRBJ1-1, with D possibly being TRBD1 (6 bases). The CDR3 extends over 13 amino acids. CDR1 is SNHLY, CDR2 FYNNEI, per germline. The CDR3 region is CACRQEPYTEAFF. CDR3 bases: TGTGCCTGCAGACAGGAACCCTACACTGAAGCTTTCTTT.

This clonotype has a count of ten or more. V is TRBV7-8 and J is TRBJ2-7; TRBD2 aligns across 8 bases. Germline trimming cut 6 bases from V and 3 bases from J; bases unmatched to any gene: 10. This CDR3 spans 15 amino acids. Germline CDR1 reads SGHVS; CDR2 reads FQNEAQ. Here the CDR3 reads CASSSGGALHYEQYF. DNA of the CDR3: TGTGCCAGCAGTTCGGGGGGGGCCCTACACTACGAGCAGTACTTC.